Below are 20 T cell receptor beta chains sequenced from a single sample in a study of blood T cell repertoires in COVID-19. The assay was immunoSEQ multiplex PCR, and TCRdb's table has in-frame clones only and misses some. Of about 100,000 clones listed, 75% to 90% are singletons. Sequenced sample: peripheral blood. All receptors come from a human donor with active COVID-19. The donor label of this sample is uncertain.

The CDR3 sequence is CASSKGISGQGIWYTEAFF. Written as DNA, the CDR3 is TGTGCCAGTAGTAAGGGGATATCGGGACAGGGTATTTGGTACACTGAAGCTTTCTTT. The chain carries TRBV19 and TRBJ1-1; 9 bases are shared with TRBD1. The CDR3 sequence is 19 residues long. Germline V lookup: CDR1 LNHDA, CDR2 SQIVND (reference sequence). Unmatched junction bases numbered 18, after V lost 4 bases and J lost 3 bases. Filled out from reference TRBV19 and TRBJ1-1, the complete variable domain reads DGGITQSPKYLFRKEGQNVTLSCEQNLNHDAMYWYRQDPGQGLRLIYYSQIVNDFQKGDIAEGYSVSREKKESFPLTVTSAQKNPTAFYLCASSKGISGQGIWYTEAFFGQGTRLTVV.

The rearrangement links TRBV19 to TRBJ1-5, with 10 bases aligning to TRBD1. The V and J ends lost 4 bases and 6 bases, in that order; junction bases with no gene match: 6. The CDR3 runs 15 residues. The germline V gene has CDR1 LNHDA and CDR2 SQIVND (reference sequence). This CDR3 is CASSTLDRGVQPQHF. The CDR3 nucleotides read TGTGCCAGTAGTACCCTGGACAGGGGGGTTCAGCCCCAGCATTTT. Combining the CDR3 with reference TRBV19 and TRBJ1-5 gives the whole variable domain DGGITQSPKYLFRKEGQNVTLSCEQNLNHDAMYWYRQDPGQGLRLIYYSQIVNDFQKGDIAEGYSVSREKKESFPLTVTSAQKNPTAFYLCASSTLDRGVQPQHFGDGTRLSIL.

The chain has TRBV28 and TRBJ1-2; D gene ambiguous. CDR3 length equals 15 residues. Germline V gives CDR1 MDHEN, CDR2 SYDVKM. V lost 7 bases and J lost 2, with 17 bases in between. The CDR3: CASTIPSPGNYGYTF. The CDR3 region has the DNA TGTGCCAGCACCATTCCTTCCCCGGGGAACTATGGCTACACCTTC.

The V and J genes are TRBV6-5 and TRBJ1-1; D ambiguous. This CDR3 spans 14 amino acids. Trimming took off 4 bases at V and 2 bases at J, with 11 bases between the two ends. Germline-derived CDR1 and CDR2 are MNHEY and SVGAGI. Here the CDR3 reads CASSLHGQNTEAFF. In DNA, the CDR3 is TGTGCCAGCAGTTTACATGGGCAAAACACTGAAGCTTTCTTT.

The chain links TRBV6-5 to TRBJ1-2, with 8 bases that match TRBD1. The V segment lost 0 bases and the J segment 7 bases; nucleotides outside the gene matches: 7. Per the germline V gene, CDR1 is MNHEY and CDR2 is SVGAGI. This CDR3 is built from 15 residues. This chain's CDR3 is CASSYSPGGFGGYTF. DNA of the CDR3: TGTGCCAGCAGTTACTCGCCAGGGGGCTTTGGTGGCTACACCTTC.

The chain is built from TRBV7-3 and TRBJ1-1; 10 bases line up with TRBD1. CDR1 is SGHTA and CDR2 is FQGTGA in the germline V gene. The CDR3 has 14 residues. Trimming removed 3 bases from V and 4 bases from J; junction bases left unmatched: 2. The chain's CDR3 is CASSLTGGITEAFF. Here the CDR3 DNA reads TGTGCCAGCAGCTTGACAGGGGGCATCACTGAAGCTTTCTTT.

The chain couples TRBV9 to TRBJ1-1; the match to TRBD1 covers 7 bases. The length of the CDR3 is 14 residues. CDR1 SGDLS and CDR2 YYNGEE come from the germline V gene. With V trimmed by 0 bases and J by 10 bases, 9 bases remained unmatched. The CDR3 here is CASSVAGGGRGAFF. CDR3 DNA: TGTGCCAGCAGCGTAGCGGGAGGGGGCAGAGGAGCTTTCTTT.

The chain joins TRBV10-3 to TRBJ1-1; D remains ambiguous. Trimming took 4 bases from V and 0 from J, leaving 6 bases between them. Germline assignment: CDR1 ENHRY and CDR2 SYGVKD. This CDR3 has 13 residues. This chain's CDR3 is CAISGEMNTEAFF. Here the CDR3 DNA reads TGTGCCATCAGTGGGGAGATGAACACTGAAGCTTTCTTT.

The chain couples TRBV29-1 to TRBJ1-2; TRBD1 matches at 9 bases. The V gene end was trimmed by 6 bases and the J gene end by 8 bases; junction bases not matched to a gene: 7. The V gene's germline CDR1 is SQVTM and CDR2 ANQGSEA. This CDR3 has 12 residues. The CDR3 region has the DNA TGCAGCGTAGGGGACAGGGCAGGCGGCTACACCTTC. Translation gives CSVGDRAGGYTF.

This clone has just one count. The V call is TRBV19, the J call TRBJ2-4, with 9 nucleotides matching TRBD2. CDR1 LNHDA and CDR2 SQIVND come from the germline V gene (reference sequence). This CDR3 has 15 amino acids. Trimming at V came to 4 bases and at J to 12 bases, leaving 13 bases not matched to a gene. The chain's CDR3 is CASSSQGSGRLSQYF. CDR3 sequence (DNA): TGTGCCAGTAGTAGCCAAGGTAGCGGGAGATTGAGTCAGTACTTC.

This clone is a singleton in its sample. The chain uses TRBV5-1 and TRBJ2-1; tentative D call: TRBD2 (6 bases). V lost 1 base and J lost 7, with 9 bases in between. This CDR3 has 13 amino acids. The germline V gene has CDR1 SGHRS and CDR2 YFSETQ. CDR3 nucleotides: TGCGCCAGCAGCTTGACGGGGGTTAATGAGCAGTTCTTC. Translated, it gives CASSLTGVNEQFF.

The chain joins TRBV6-5 to TRBJ1-2; TRBD1 is a possible D gene (5 bases). The CDR3 has 13 residues. Between the trimmed V and J ends, which lost 4 bases and 6 bases, there was a span of 12 bases. Germline V gives CDR1 MNHEY, CDR2 SVGAGI. CDR3 amino acids: CASSFGGSDGYTF. The CDR3 DNA is TGTGCCAGCAGTTTCGGGGGATCGGATGGCTACACCTTC.

In its sample, this clone was seen a few times. This chain connects TRBV18 to TRBJ2-7; D may be TRBD1 (6 bases). V shed 3 bases and J shed 4 bases, with 16 bases lying between them. This CDR3 region has 15 residues. Germline values: CDR1 KGHSH, CDR2 LQKENI. The CDR3 DNA follows: TGTGCCAGCTCACCGGTCGGCAGGGGATTATACGAGCAGTACTTC. It yields the protein CASSPVGRGLYEQYF.

This clone was detected only once. J is TRBJ2-7 and V is TRBV4-1; D is perhaps TRBD2 (6 bases). The CDR3 has 14 amino acids. V was shortened by 1 base and J by 7 bases, with 14 bases between the two germline ends. The germline V gene encodes CDR1 MGHRA and CDR2 YSYEKL. The CDR3, as DNA: TGCGCCAGCAGCCAAGTGGCCGGTGGGAGGGAGCAGTACTTC. It encodes CASSQVAGGREQYF.

The chain recombines TRBV7-2 with TRBJ1-1; 7 nucleotides align to TRBD1. V dropped 2 bases and J dropped 0; count of bases not matched to a gene: 12. The CDR3 has 18 amino acids. The germline CDR1 and CDR2 sequences are SGHTA and FQGNSA. The CDR3 spells CASSLFGQTGLMNTEAFF. The DNA of the CDR3 is TGTGCCAGCAGCTTATTCGGACAGACAGGGCTCATGAACACTGAAGCTTTCTTT.

The V call is TRBV5-1, the J call TRBJ1-2; 7 nucleotides align to TRBD1. From germline, CDR1 is SGHRS and CDR2 YFSETQ. The V segment lost 4 bases and the J segment 6 bases; nucleotides outside the gene matches: 12. This CDR3 region has 15 residues. This chain's CDR3 is CASSRGAGGLDGYTF. The CDR3, as DNA: TGCGCCAGCAGCCGAGGCGCAGGGGGACTCGATGGCTACACCTTC.

The chain uses TRBV9 and TRBJ2-1; TRBD1 might be the D (6 bases). Germline V lookup: CDR1 SGDLS, CDR2 YYNGEE. The CDR3 is 14 amino acids. V gave up 4 bases and J gave up 7 bases, with 15 bases separating them. The CDR3 loop reads CASSPETGRNEQFF. The CDR3 nucleotides are TGTGCCAGCAGCCCGGAGACAGGTAGGAATGAGCAGTTCTTC.

The J gene is TRBJ2-5, the V gene TRBV3-1 (or the pseudogene TRBV3-2), with 7 bases aligning to TRBD2. Trimming took 0 bases from V and 5 from J; bases not matched to a gene: 12. Germline V gives CDR1 LGHDT, CDR2 YNNKEL (reference sequence). The CDR3 has 17 residues. As DNA, the CDR3 is TGTGCCAGCAGCCAAGACCCTAGCGGCTCTCTAGGGGAGACCCAGTACTTC. This translates into CASSQDPSGSLGETQYF.

This clone appeared a few times. This chain connects TRBV5-4 to TRBJ2-7; 7 bases agree with TRBD1. The CDR3 consists of 14 residues. Germline V gene lookup returns CDR1 SGHNT and CDR2 YYREEE (reference sequence). Trimming cost V 3 bases and J 2 bases; bases outside gene matches: 5. In nucleotides, the CDR3 is TGTGCCAGCAGCTCGAAAGGACAGGCCTACGAGCAGTACTTC. It yields the protein CASSSKGQAYEQYF.

The chain links TRBV28 to TRBJ2-3, with a possible D match to TRBD1 (5 bases). Germline V lookup: CDR1 MDHEN, CDR2 SYDVKM. The CDR3 is 14 amino acids. With 3 bases removed from V and 2 bases from J, the gap between germline ends came to 9 bases. CDR3 bases: TGTGCCAGCAGTTTTGACAGAATCACAGATACGCAGTATTTT. Protein sequence: CASSFDRITDTQYF.